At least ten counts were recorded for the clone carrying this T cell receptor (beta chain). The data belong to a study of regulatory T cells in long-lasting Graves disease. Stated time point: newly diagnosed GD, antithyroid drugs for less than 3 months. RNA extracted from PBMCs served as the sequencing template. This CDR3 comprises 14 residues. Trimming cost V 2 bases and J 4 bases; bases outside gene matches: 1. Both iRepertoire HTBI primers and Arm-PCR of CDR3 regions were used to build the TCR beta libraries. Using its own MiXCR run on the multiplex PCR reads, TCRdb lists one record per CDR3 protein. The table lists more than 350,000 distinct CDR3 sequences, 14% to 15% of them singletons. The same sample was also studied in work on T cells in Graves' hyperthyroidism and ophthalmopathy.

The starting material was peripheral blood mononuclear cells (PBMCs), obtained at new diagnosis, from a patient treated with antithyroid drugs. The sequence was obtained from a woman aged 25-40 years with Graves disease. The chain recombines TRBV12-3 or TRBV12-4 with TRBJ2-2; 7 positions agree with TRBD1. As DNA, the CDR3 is TGTGCCAGCAGTTTACAGGGGGTCACCGGGGAGCTGTTTTTT. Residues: CASSLQGVTGELFF.